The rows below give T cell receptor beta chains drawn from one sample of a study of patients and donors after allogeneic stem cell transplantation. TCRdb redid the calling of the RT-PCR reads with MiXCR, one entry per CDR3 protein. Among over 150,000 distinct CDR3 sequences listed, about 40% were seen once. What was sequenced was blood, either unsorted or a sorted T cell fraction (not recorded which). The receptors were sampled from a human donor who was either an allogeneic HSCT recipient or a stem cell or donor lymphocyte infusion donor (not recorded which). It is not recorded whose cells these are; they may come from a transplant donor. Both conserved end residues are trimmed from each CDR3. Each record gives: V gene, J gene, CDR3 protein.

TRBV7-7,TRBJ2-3,ASSRSGDYTDTQY
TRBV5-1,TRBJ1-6,ASSLEGNSYNSPLH
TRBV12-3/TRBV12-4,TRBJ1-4,ASSDRQGLRGLNEKLF
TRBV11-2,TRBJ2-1,ASRRLAGGIEQF
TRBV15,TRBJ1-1,ATSAGTLNTEAF
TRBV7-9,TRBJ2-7,ASSFKGSYEQY
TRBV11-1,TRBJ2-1,ASSLLPTSGYNEQF
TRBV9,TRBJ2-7,ASSSSGGPTYEQY
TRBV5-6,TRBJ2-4,ASSQRGQNIQY
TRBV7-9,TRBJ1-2,ASSLAGNARGYT
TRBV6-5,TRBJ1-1,ASGPRPNTEAF
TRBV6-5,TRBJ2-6,ASSPLGPVSGANVLT
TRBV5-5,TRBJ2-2,ASSPDRAPNTGELF
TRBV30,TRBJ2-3,AWTNSADTQY
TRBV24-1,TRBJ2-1,ATSRAPPGNEQF
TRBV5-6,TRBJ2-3,ASSFGLAASTDTQY
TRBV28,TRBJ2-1,ASSLTGWSNEQF
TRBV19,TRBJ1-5,ASSQAPGQPHSNQPQH
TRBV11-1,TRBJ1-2,ASSSESGWDGYT
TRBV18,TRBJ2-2,ASSPAGLNTGELF
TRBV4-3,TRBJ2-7,ASSQETYEQY
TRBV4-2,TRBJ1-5,ASSQVRDRGEQPQH
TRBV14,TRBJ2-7,ASSQILAGGYEQY
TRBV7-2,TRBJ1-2,ASSLALYRGLNYGYT
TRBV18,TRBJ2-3,ASSPPFETPTTDTQY
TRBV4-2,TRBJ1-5,ASSQEATGNNQPQH
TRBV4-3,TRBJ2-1,ASKGLLAGAYEQF
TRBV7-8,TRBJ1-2,ASSLAGTGAGYT
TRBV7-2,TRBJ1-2,MGGGTGRGYGYT
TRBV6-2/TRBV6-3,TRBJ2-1,ASSTDQNSYNEQF
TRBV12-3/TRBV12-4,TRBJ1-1,ASTSQGMNTEAF
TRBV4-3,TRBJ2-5,ASSQELRGAYETQY
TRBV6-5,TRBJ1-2,ASSYSRGGLYGYT
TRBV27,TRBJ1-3,ASSVSSSGNTIY
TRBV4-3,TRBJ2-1,ASSQDLPNEQF
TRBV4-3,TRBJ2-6,ASSQDGLTGANVLT
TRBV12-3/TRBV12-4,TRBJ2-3,ASSFGAGQGAPRAQY
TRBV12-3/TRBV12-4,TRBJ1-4,ASSLQLQHEKLF
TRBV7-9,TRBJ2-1,ASSLSSGQFYNEQF
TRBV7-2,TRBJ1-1,ASRLGGVGAEAF
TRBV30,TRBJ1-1,AWSYGRGNTEAF
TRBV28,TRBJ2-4,ASSLGQAKNIQY
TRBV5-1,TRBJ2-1,ASSFSQANEQF
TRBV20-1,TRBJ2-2,SASARGPENTGELF
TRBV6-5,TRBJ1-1,ASSYGRRNTEAF
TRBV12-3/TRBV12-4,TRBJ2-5,ASSLQGAGIQETQY
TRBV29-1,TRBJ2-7,SVAVRGNYEQY
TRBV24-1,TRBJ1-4,ATSEGRATNEKLF